Each of the 18 T cell receptor beta chains below was sequenced from the same sample in a study of blood T cell repertoires in COVID-19. Profiling relied on immunoSEQ multiplex PCR, and the TCRdb table lists in-frame clones only, not all of them. The sample includes over 200,000 clones, roughly 84% of them seen just once. The sequencing sample was made of peripheral blood. The receptors here all came from a man in his forties with active or convalescent COVID-19.

The chain couples TRBV5-1 to TRBJ1-6; 7 nucleotides line up with TRBD1. Germline CDR1 SGHRS, CDR2 YFSETQ. The CDR3 is made up of 15 amino acids. After removal of 3 bases from V and 14 bases from J, the junction contained 14 bases not matched to a gene. The CDR3 DNA sequence: TGCGCCAGCAGCTGGGAACCGGGACAGTTTAGTTCCCTCCACTTT. Protein product: CASSWEPGQFSSLHF.

This sequence joins TRBV28 and TRBJ2-4; D gene uncertain. The CDR3 extends over 13 amino acids. Trimming removed 9 bases at V and 1 base at J, with 10 bases between. Germline V gene lookup returns CDR1 MDHEN and CDR2 SYDVKM. The CDR3 nucleotides are TGTGCCAGTATCGAGAGGGCCAAAAACATTCAGTACTTC. As protein: CASIERAKNIQYF.

The chain joins TRBV7-9 to TRBJ1-2, with 10 bases identical to TRBD1. There are 14 residues in the CDR3. J lost 8 bases, V lost 3 bases, and 6 bases had no gene match. Per germline, CDR1 SEHNR and CDR2 FQNEAQ (reference sequence). CDR3 residues: CASSLTGGAWGYTF. The CDR3 DNA follows: TGTGCCAGCAGCTTGACAGGGGGCGCGTGGGGCTACACCTTC.

The chain carries TRBV5-1 and TRBJ1-2; 11 nucleotides agree with TRBD1. Germline CDR1 and CDR2: SGHRS and YFSETQ. The CDR3 spans 16 residues. The junction had 11 bases not matched to a gene; V was cut back by 4 bases and J by 6 bases. This CDR3 reads CASSPWTGGGSNGYTF. CDR3 coding DNA: TGCGCCAGCAGCCCCTGGACAGGGGGCGGTAGTAATGGCTACACCTTC.

The J gene is TRBJ1-2, the V gene TRBV27; 7 nucleotides align to TRBD1. V lost 2 bases to trimming and J lost 7 bases; unmatched junction nucleotides: 7. This CDR3 region has 14 residues. Germline values: CDR1 MNHEY, CDR2 SMNVEV (reference sequence). As DNA, the CDR3 is TGTGCCAGCAGTTTAAGGCGGACAGGTAGTGGCTACACCTTC. It translates to CASSLRRTGSGYTF.

Turning to this clone: The sample holds other DNA sequences that translate to the same CDR3. In nucleotides, the CDR3 is TGTGCCAGTAGTATGCAGGGCTTAGGGCAGCCCCAGCATTTT. As protein: CASSMQGLGQPQHF. The V and J genes are TRBV19 and TRBJ1-5; D is perhaps TRBD1 (5 bases). Trimming removed 3 bases from V and 7 bases from J, with 13 bases in between. CDR3 length: 14 residues. The germline V gene encodes CDR1 LNHDA and CDR2 SQIVND (reference sequence).

With respect to this clone: Other DNA sequences in the sample encode the same CDR3. CDR3 sequence reads: CASSRGQAYGYTF. In nucleotides, the CDR3 is TGTGCCAGCAGTCGCGGACAGGCCTATGGCTACACCTTC. The chain uses TRBV12-3 or TRBV12-4 and TRBJ1-2; 7 positions match TRBD1. The CDR3 consists of 13 residues. With 5 bases clipped from V and 4 bases from J, the junction kept 4 bases outside the gene matches.

The genes are TRBV30 and TRBJ2-1; TRBD2 matches 12 bases. Germline V gives CDR1 GTSNPN, CDR2 SVGIG (reference sequence). The CDR3 sequence is 14 residues long. V lost 3 bases, J lost 9 bases, and 6 bases stayed unmatched. The CDR3 spells CAWSRTSGIGEQFF. CDR3 nucleotides: TGTGCCTGGAGCCGGACTAGCGGGATCGGTGAGCAGTTCTTC.

This clone was detected only once. The chain recombines TRBV9 with TRBJ1-1; 8 bases are shared with TRBD1. Germline V gene sequence: CDR1 SGDLS, CDR2 YYNGEE. The CDR3 runs to 17 residues. The J segment lost 6 bases and the V segment lost 2 bases, leaving 15 bases of the junction unmatched. The CDR3 nucleotides read TGTGCCAGCAGCGTGGACCCCAGGGGGCAAATTGAAGCTGAAGCTTTCTTT. Protein: CASSVDPRGQIEAEAFF.

This chain connects TRBV9 to TRBJ1-2, with D unresolved. The germline V and J ends were trimmed by 5 bases and 2 bases, with 16 bases remaining between them. CDR1 is SGDLS, CDR2 YYNGEE, per germline. There are 15 residues in the CDR3. The CDR3 sequence is CASSSDNGVNYGYTF. The CDR3 bases are TGTGCCAGCAGTAGTGACAACGGGGTAAACTATGGCTACACCTTC.

CDR3 DNA sequence: TGTGCCAGCTCACCACAGGACAGCACCGAGCAGTACTTC. It codes for CASSPQDSTEQYF. J is TRBJ2-7 and V is TRBV18, with D perhaps TRBD1 (6 bases). CDR3 length equals 13 residues. Germline lookup yields CDR1 KGHSH and CDR2 LQKENI. V was shortened by 1 base and J by 6 bases, with 10 bases between the two germline ends.

The V gene is TRBV4-1, the J gene TRBJ1-5; no clear D gene. V shed 0 bases and J shed 1 base, with 7 bases lying between them. Germline CDR1 reads MGHRA; CDR2 reads YSYEKL. This CDR3 is 15 amino acids long. CDR3: CASSQEVQSNQPQHF. DNA for the CDR3: TGCGCCAGCAGCCAAGAGGTGCAGAGCAATCAGCCCCAGCATTTT.

The chain recombines TRBV28 with TRBJ1-1, with D maybe TRBD1 (5 bases). From germline, CDR1 is MDHEN and CDR2 SYDVKM. The CDR3 is made up of 15 amino acids. Trimming removed 4 bases at V and 7 bases at J, with 19 bases between. The CDR3 nucleotides are TGTGCCAGCAGTTCCCTGGGAGGGGAACTTATTGAAGCTTTCTTT. As protein: CASSSLGGELIEAFF.

The genes are TRBV28 and TRBJ2-7, with a weak D call TRBD2 (5 bases). CDR1 is MDHEN and CDR2 is SYDVKM in the germline V gene. The germline V and J ends were trimmed by 7 bases and 3 bases, with 10 bases remaining between them. The CDR3 totals 12 residues. The CDR3 coding sequence is TGTGCCAGCACCACGGGGTTCTACGAGCAGTACTTC. Encoded protein: CASTTGFYEQYF.

The chain employs TRBV19 and TRBJ1-5; 8 positions match TRBD1. CDR1 LNHDA and CDR2 SQIVND come from the germline V gene (reference sequence). The trim removed 11 bases at V and 4 bases at J, leaving 10 bases unmatched. The CDR3 is made up of 14 amino acids. CDR3 nucleotide sequence: TGTGCCTGTCGGACAGGGCCAATAAATCAGCCCCAGCATTTT. This encodes CACRTGPINQPQHF.

The chain links TRBV28 to TRBJ2-1; possibly TRBD2 for D (6 bases). Trimming left V 4 bases short and J 7 bases short, with 20 bases between. The CDR3 consists of 16 residues. The germline gives CDR1 MDHEN, CDR2 SYDVKM. CDR3: CASSSVRTTLSNEQFF. The CDR3 region has the DNA TGTGCCAGCAGTTCGGTGAGGACTACTTTATCTAATGAGCAGTTCTTC.

The rearrangement joins TRBV10-2 to TRBJ1-3; 9 bases map to TRBD1. V was pared by 6 bases and J by 8 bases, with 8 bases of the junction left unmatched. The CDR3 has 14 residues. From germline, CDR1 is WSHSY and CDR2 SAAADI. For the CDR3, the DNA is TGCGCCAGCAGGGGACAGGGCATCTCAGACACCATATATTTT. This gives the protein CASRGQGISDTIYF.

The genes are TRBV29-1 and TRBJ1-5, with D possibly matching TRBD1 (6 bases). The CDR3 extends over 14 amino acids. V shed 5 bases and J shed 4 bases, with 15 bases lying between them. Germline CDR1 and CDR2: SQVTM and ANQGSEA. This chain's CDR3 is CSVRGDRPNQPQHF. The DNA for the CDR3 is TGCAGCGTTCGGGGCGACAGGCCAAATCAGCCCCAGCATTTT.